Listed below are T cell receptor beta chains from one sample, sequenced in a study of blood T cells in healthy people across ages. TCRdb fed the 5' RACE reads into MiXCR, producing one record per CDR3 protein. The table has 1 million or so distinct CDR3 sequences, around 25% seen once. These same data were also listed under a study on T cells of mothers and their children.

Sequencing was done on a sample of blood. The receptor set was obtained from a girl aged 2 to 9 in good health. The CDR3 runs from the conserved cysteine through the conserved F or W. Each record gives: J gene, D gene, V gene, clone size, CDR3 protein, CDR3 DNA. D genes are given only for firm matches. Not every row has a clone size; where given, it reads once, few, many or a size class.

>TRBJ2-7|-|TRBV7-2|-
CASSLGSSPYEQYF
TGTGCCAGCAGCTTAGGGAGTTCCCCCTACGAGCAGTACTTC
>TRBJ2-2|-|TRBV11-2|few
CASSLDWRANTGELFF
TGTGCCAGCAGCTTAGATTGGCGGGCGAACACCGGGGAGCTGTTTTTT
>TRBJ2-1|-|TRBV7-9|-
CASSSKFGNEQFF
TGTGCCAGCAGCTCAAAATTCGGGAATGAGCAGTTCTTC
>TRBJ2-1|-|TRBV4-3|few
CASSPLQGRYEQFF
TGCGCCAGCAGCCCGTTACAGGGGAGGTATGAGCAGTTCTTC
>TRBJ1-6|-|TRBV7-6|-
CASSVTGFEPLHF
TGTGCCAGCAGCGTTACAGGCTTTGAACCCCTCCACTTT
>TRBJ1-2|TRBD1|TRBV12-3/TRBV12-4|-
CASSSTDRDDKGYTF
TGTGCCAGCAGTTCCACTGACAGGGACGATAAAGGCTACACCTTC
>TRBJ2-1|-|TRBV28|few
CASSALTDPYNEQFF
TGTGCCAGCAGTGCCCTAACGGACCCTTACAATGAGCAGTTCTTC
>TRBJ2-3|-|TRBV5-1|-
CASTQQIGGAEGDTQYF
TGCGCCAGCACCCAGCAGATTGGGGGAGCGGAGGGAGATACGCAGTATTTT
>TRBJ2-1|TRBD2|TRBV29-1|-
CSVDGTSGGKSSYNEQFF
TGCAGCGTTGATGGGACTAGCGGGGGGAAGAGCTCCTACAATGAGCAGTTCTTC
>TRBJ2-1|-|TRBV25-1|-
CASSASENGDEQFF
TGTGCCAGCAGTGCCTCTGAGAATGGCGATGAGCAGTTCTTC
>TRBJ1-4|-|TRBV19|-
CASSIAEKLFF
TGTGCCAGTAGTATCGCAGAAAAACTGTTTTTT
>TRBJ2-7|-|TRBV20-1|-
CSASLGGSYEQYF
TGCAGTGCTAGTTTGGGAGGCTCCTACGAGCAGTACTTC
>TRBJ2-1|TRBD2|TRBV20-1|-
CSARPGTSGEYYNEQFF
TGCAGTGCTAGACCCGGGACTAGCGGCGAGTACTACAATGAGCAGTTCTTC
>TRBJ2-7|TRBD1|TRBV19|-
CASGTGHYEQYF
TGTGCCAGTGGGACAGGACACTACGAGCAGTACTTC
>TRBJ2-3|-|TRBV12-3/TRBV12-4|few
CASKKIGDGNTQYF
TGTGCCAGCAAAAAAATTGGGGATGGGAATACGCAGTATTTT
>TRBJ2-2|-|TRBV24-1|few
CATSDGTVNTGELFF
TGTGCCACCAGTGATGGGACTGTAAACACCGGGGAGCTGTTTTTT
>TRBJ2-7|TRBD2|TRBV20-1|-
CSAGSSGSYEQYF
TGCAGTGCTGGGAGTAGCGGGAGCTACGAGCAGTACTTC
>TRBJ1-1|-|TRBV25-1|-
CASGSRWENTEAFF
TGTGCCAGCGGCTCCCGGTGGGAGAACACTGAAGCTTTCTTT
>TRBJ2-7|-|TRBV4-1|-
CASSQDSVSEQYF
TGCGCCAGCAGCCAAGATTCAGTGAGCGAGCAGTACTTC
>TRBJ1-1|-|TRBV29-1|-
CSSFSGEDTEAFF
TGCAGCTCATTCTCCGGGGAGGACACTGAAGCTTTCTTT
>TRBJ2-6|-|TRBV20-1|-
CSARAGHSGANVLTF
TGCAGTGCTAGGGCGGGTCACTCTGGGGCCAACGTCCTGACTTTC
>TRBJ1-2|TRBD1|TRBV7-3|-
CASGQDLSGGYTF
TGTGCCAGCGGACAGGATTTATCGGGTGGCTACACCTTC
>TRBJ2-5|-|TRBV7-2|-
CASSVTSRGGTQYF
TGTGCCAGCAGCGTAACGAGCCGGGGAGGGACCCAGTACTTC
>TRBJ2-1|TRBD2|TRBV13|many
CASSLSGRSYNEQFF
TGTGCCAGCAGCTTGAGCGGGAGGTCCTACAATGAGCAGTTCTTC
>TRBJ2-7|-|TRBV18|few
CASSPTASHEQYF
TGTGCCAGCTCACCAACAGCTTCCCACGAGCAGTACTTC
>TRBJ1-1|-|TRBV7-2|few
CASSFQGMGTEAFF
TGTGCCAGCAGCTTTCAGGGGATGGGAACTGAAGCTTTCTTT